The 28 T cell receptor beta chains below all came from one sample that was sequenced in a study of CD8 T cells in ankylosing spondylitis. MiXCR was run by TCRdb on the 5' RACE reads, yielding one entry per CDR3 protein. The sample lists about 240,000 distinct CDR3 sequences; about 10% were seen once. Sequencing was performed on blood, either unsorted or a sorted T cell fraction (not recorded which). These receptors all stem from a male donor with ankylosing spondylitis or in good health (not recorded which).

Comments on this clonotype: The DNA is omitted, as the CDR3 cannot be located on it reliably, and the CDR3 follows TCRdb's listing. The chain combines TRBV7-5 with TRBJ2-7; the tabulated D call, TRBD1, remains unverified against the DNA. TRBV7-5 is labeled a pseudogene. The CDR3 region is 17 residues in length, termini included. This chain's CDR3 is CISVPEADRDRNYEQYF.

On this clonotype itself: A much larger clone lies one base from this, so it may be a read error. The chain recombines TRBV11-2 with TRBJ1-3; D gene ambiguous. Germline V gene lookup returns CDR1 SGHAT and CDR2 FQNNGV. Trimming pared 3 bases from V and 4 bases from J, leaving 13 bases between. CDR3 size: 15 residues. CDR3 in DNA: TGTGCCAGCAGCTTGGCCGGGTCAGCCGGAAACACCATATATTTT. Translating gives CASSLAGSAGNTIYF.

This clonotype was detected ten times or more. The chain combines TRBV3-1 with TRBJ1-5, with D hard to call. The ends were cut back, 2 bases at V and 7 bases at J, with 12 bases in the middle. Looked up from germline, CDR1 is LGHDT and CDR2 is YNNKEL (reference sequence). This CDR3 is 14 amino acids long. CDR3 loop: CASSQMTGTQPQHF. The CDR3 nucleotides are TGTGCCAGCAGCCAAATGACGGGTACCCAGCCCCAGCATTTT.

In this sample, this clonotype turned up many times. This chain connects TRBV4-1 to TRBJ1-1, with D tentatively TRBD1 (6 bases). The CDR3 covers 18 residues. Per the germline V gene, CDR1 is MGHRA and CDR2 is YSYEKL. The germline V and J ends were trimmed by 4 bases and 2 bases, with 23 bases remaining between them. Here the CDR3 reads CASSPIFPQGPVNTEAFF. The CDR3, as DNA: TGCGCCAGCAGCCCTATCTTCCCCCAGGGGCCGGTTAACACTGAAGCTTTCTTT.

In this sample, this clonotype turned up many times. V and J are TRBV20-1 and TRBJ1-2, with D perhaps TRBD1 (5 bases). Germline V CDR1 and CDR2: DFQATT, SNEGSKA (reference sequence). CDR3 size: 15 residues. Trimming took off 0 bases at V and 4 bases at J, with 15 bases between the two ends. The CDR3 here is CSARDRGGTTYGYTF. The CDR3 region has the DNA TGCAGTGCTAGAGATCGGGGGGGAACCACCTATGGCTACACCTTC.

This clonotype was observed at least ten times. The chain combines TRBV3-1 with TRBJ1-1, with D unclear. With 1 base removed from V and 2 bases from J, the gap between germline ends came to 8 bases. The CDR3 runs 14 residues. Germline V gives CDR1 LGHDT, CDR2 YNNKEL (reference sequence). The CDR3 DNA follows: TGTGCCAGCAGCCAAGTCGAGGGCAACACTGAAGCTTTCTTT. Translation gives CASSQVEGNTEAFF.

This clonotype was seen at least ten times. V gene TRBV6-6 combines with J gene TRBJ2-1; possible D gene TRBD1, 5 bases. Trimming shortened V by 5 bases and J by 4 bases, and 9 bases separated the two germline ends. The CDR3 totals 13 residues. CDR1 and CDR2 (germline): MNHNY, SVGAGI (reference sequence). CDR3 amino acids: CASSPRDYNEQFF. Here the CDR3 DNA reads TGTGCCAGCAGTCCCAGGGATTACAATGAGCAGTTCTTC.

This clonotype was counted only a few times. The chain combines TRBV12-3 or TRBV12-4 with TRBJ2-1; TRBD1 matches at 7 bases. The ends lost 6 bases at V and 12 bases at J; junction bases unmatched: 11. The CDR3 loop spans 13 amino acids. The CDR3 DNA sequence: TGTGCCAGCAGCCATCGGGACAGCGGAGGGCAGTTCTTC. The encoded protein is CASSHRDSGGQFF.

This clonotype was recorded at least ten times. The V call is TRBV12-3 or TRBV12-4, the J call TRBJ2-1, with D perhaps TRBD1 (5 bases). The V end lost 3 bases, the J end lost 12 bases, and 15 bases lay between the germline ends. The CDR3 sequence is 13 residues long. CDR3 sequence reads: CASSFPDSFWQFF. The CDR3 DNA reads TGTGCCAGCAGTTTTCCTGACAGCTTTTGGCAGTTCTTC.

This clonotype was seen many times. This CDR3 is CAITGLAVSSYNEQFF. The CDR3 DNA reads as TGTGCCATCACCGGACTAGCGGTTAGCTCCTACAATGAGCAGTTCTTC. The chain recombines TRBV10-3 with TRBJ2-1, with 10 bases fitting TRBD2. V was pared by 7 bases and J by 0 bases, with 6 bases of the junction left unmatched. CDR1 and CDR2 from the germline V gene are ENHRY and SYGVKD. This CDR3 comprises 16 residues.

This clonotype was found many times. The chain combines TRBV5-1 with TRBJ1-2; no reliable D call. From germline, CDR1 is SGHRS and CDR2 YFSETQ. Trimming took 4 bases from V and 2 from J, leaving 6 bases between them. The CDR3 runs to 12 residues. CDR3 amino acids: CASSGRNYGYTF. The DNA of the CDR3 is TGCGCCAGCAGCGGACGGAACTATGGCTACACCTTC.

This clonotype was recorded many times. The chain is built from TRBV9 and TRBJ2-3; 10 positions match TRBD2. Germline V gene data show CDR1 as SGDLS and CDR2 as YYNGEE. The V segment lost 4 bases and the J segment 3 bases; nucleotides outside the gene matches: 11. The CDR3 is 17 residues long. CDR3 region: CASSPHTSGIETDTQYF. The DNA of the CDR3 is TGTGCCAGCAGCCCCCACACTAGCGGGATCGAGACAGATACGCAGTATTTT.

This clonotype was counted ten times or more. The V call is TRBV9, the J call TRBJ2-7; D gene uncertain. The ends were cut back, 0 bases at V and 4 bases at J, with 11 bases in the middle. The germline CDR1 and CDR2 sequences are SGDLS and YYNGEE. The CDR3 loop spans 14 amino acids. CDR3 protein: CASSVGHRTYEQYF. In DNA, the CDR3 is TGTGCCAGCAGCGTAGGACATCGGACGTACGAGCAGTACTTC.

There are many counts of this clonotype. The CDR3 sequence: CASSSGPGNTEAFF. The CDR3 DNA reads as TGCGCCAGCAGCTCCGGGCCTGGGAACACTGAAGCTTTCTTT. The genes are TRBV5-1 and TRBJ1-1; D call uncertain. V gave up 3 bases and J gave up 1 base, with 10 bases separating them. Germline loops: CDR1 SGHRS, CDR2 YFSETQ. The CDR3 spans 14 residues.

The chain uses TRBV4-1 and TRBJ1-4; D not certain. The V gene's germline CDR1 is MGHRA and CDR2 YSYEKL. V lost 4 bases and J 5 bases, leaving 20 bases between the germline ends. The CDR3 totals 17 residues. CDR3 DNA: TGCGCCAGCAGCCCCCGCTTCGTCGGGTCGGAAAATGAAAAACTGTTTTTT. Translation gives CASSPRFVGSENEKLFF.

Ten or more counts support this clonotype. The chain combines TRBV20-1 with TRBJ2-3, with D maybe TRBD2 (7 bases). From germline, CDR1 is DFQATT and CDR2 SNEGSKA (reference sequence). V was cut by 7 bases and J by 6 bases, with 20 bases left in between. The CDR3 sequence is 14 residues long. This chain's CDR3 is CSVPPGGPVDTQYF. The DNA for the CDR3 is TGCAGTGTCCCCCCCGGGGGGCCTGTGGATACGCAGTATTTT.

This clonotype occurred many times. The chain links TRBV3-1 to TRBJ2-5; perhaps TRBD2 as D (7 bases). Trimming took 4 bases from V and 6 from J, leaving 15 bases between them. This CDR3 has 14 amino acids. The germline CDR1 and CDR2 sequences are LGHDT and YNNKEL (reference sequence). The CDR3 DNA reads as TGTGCCAGCAGCCCTCAGGGGAGGGTCCAGACCCAGTACTTC. It specifies CASSPQGRVQTQYF.

This clonotype was seen at least ten times. This chain joins TRBV25-1 and TRBJ2-7; D gene unclear. V lost 1 base, J lost 5 bases, and 12 bases lay in between. Germline CDR1 reads MGHDK; CDR2 reads SYGVNS. The CDR3 has 14 residues. In DNA form, the CDR3 reads TGTGCCAGCAGTGAATTAGGGCAGCTTCACGAGCAGTACTTC. It codes for CASSELGQLHEQYF.

At least ten counts were recorded for this clonotype. V usage is TRBV6-4 and J usage is TRBJ2-1; 9 positions agree with TRBD2. The V gene's germline CDR1 is MRHNA and CDR2 SNTAGT. The ends lost 2 bases at V and 9 bases at J; junction bases unmatched: 5. CDR3 length equals 14 residues. This chain's CDR3 is CASSDGAGGSEQFF. The CDR3 DNA reads as TGTGCCAGCAGTGACGGGGCGGGAGGGAGTGAGCAGTTCTTC.

This clonotype was seen at least ten times. The V call is TRBV29-1, the J call TRBJ2-5; TRBD2 agrees at 13 bases. This CDR3 is 15 amino acids long. The V segment lost 8 bases and the J segment 2 bases; nucleotides outside the gene matches: 8. The germline V gene has CDR1 SQVTM and CDR2 ANQGSEA. CDR3 sequence (DNA): TGCAGCCCGGGACTAGCGGGAAACAAGCAAGAGACCCAGTACTTC. It translates to CSPGLAGNKQETQYF.

A few counts support this clonotype. The gene calls are TRBV3-1 and TRBJ2-5; 11 nucleotides align to TRBD2. V gave up 2 bases and J gave up 6 bases; unmatched junction bases: 5. The length of the CDR3 is 15 residues. In germline, CDR1 is LGHDT, CDR2 YNNKEL (reference sequence). CDR3: CASSQSLAGGKTQYF. CDR3 nucleotides: TGTGCCAGCAGCCAAAGTCTAGCGGGGGGAAAGACCCAGTACTTC.

This clonotype was detected ten times or more. This chain connects TRBV5-1 to TRBJ2-7; D assignment may be TRBD1 or TRBD2 (6 bases each). V lost 3 bases to trimming and J lost 5 bases, with 15 bases between them. Germline V gives CDR1 SGHRS, CDR2 YFSETQ. The CDR3 runs 14 residues. CDR3 DNA: TGCGCCAGCAGCTGGGGAGAGGGGGGCGACGAGCAGTACTTC. It specifies CASSWGEGGDEQYF. The full variable domain, with the rest looked up from reference TRBV5-1 and TRBJ2-7, is KAGVTQTPRYLIKTRGQQVTLSCSPISGHRSVSWYQQTPGQGLQFLFEYFSETQRNKGNFPGRFSGRQFSNSRSEMNVSTLELGDSALYLCASSWGEGGDEQYFGPGTRLTVT.

This chain links TRBV2 with TRBJ1-1; 7 bases agree with TRBD1. CDR1 is SNHLY, CDR2 FYNNEI, per germline. CDR3 length: 13 amino acids. With 7 bases clipped from V and 4 bases from J, the junction kept 6 bases outside the gene matches. DNA of the CDR3: TGTGCCAGCACCCAGACAGGGCGCACTGAAGCTTTCTTT. Its protein product is CASTQTGRTEAFF.

This clonotype was seen at least ten times. The chain combines TRBV15 with TRBJ2-3; no firm D call. The CDR3 has 15 amino acids. In germline, CDR1 is LNHNV, CDR2 YYDKDF (reference sequence). V lost 3 bases and J lost 0, with 10 bases in between. The CDR3 region has the DNA TGTGCCACCAGCAGCTCCCTCCGCAGCACAGATACGCAGTATTTT. Translation gives CATSSSLRSTDTQYF.

This clonotype showed up many times. The chain recombines TRBV25-1 with TRBJ1-2, with 7 bases matching TRBD1. V trimming: 0 bases; J trimming: 6 bases; junction bases outside the gene matches: 7. Per germline, CDR1 MGHDK and CDR2 SYGVNS. The CDR3 is 15 amino acids. The CDR3 nucleotides are TGTGCCAGCAGTGAATATGGAACAGGGGCAAATGGCTACACCTTC. It yields the protein CASSEYGTGANGYTF.

The sample holds a few counts of this clonotype. The gene calls are TRBV7-9 and TRBJ2-1; no reliable D call. The CDR3 runs 15 residues. Germline CDR1 is SEHNR and CDR2 is FQNEAQ (reference sequence). Trimming shortened V by 1 base and J by 4 bases, and 11 bases separated the two germline ends. CDR3 coding DNA: TGTGCCAGCAGCTTAGACTACCCCACATACAATGAGCAGTTCTTC. It encodes CASSLDYPTYNEQFF. The entire variable domain, with the rest obtained from reference TRBV7-9 and TRBJ2-1, is as follows: DTGVSQNPRHKITKRGQNVTFRCDPISEHNRLYWYRQTLGQGPEFLTYFQNEAQLEKSRLLSDRFSAERPKGSFSTLEIQRTEQGDSAMYLCASSLDYPTYNEQFFGPGTRLTVL.

The rearrangement joins TRBV27 to TRBJ2-7, with TRBD2 identical over 12 bases. The junction had 8 bases not matched to a gene; V was cut back by 5 bases and J by 6 bases. Looked up from germline, CDR1 is MNHEY and CDR2 is SMNVEV (reference sequence). This CDR3 region has 15 residues. In DNA, the CDR3 is TGTGCCAGCAGTCCAATACTAGCGGGAGGAATCGAGCAGTACTTC. It yields the protein CASSPILAGGIEQYF.

Many counts were recorded for this clonotype. The rearrangement uses TRBV5-1 and TRBJ1-4; 10 bases line up with TRBD1. Germline V gene data show CDR1 as SGHRS and CDR2 as YFSETQ. CDR3 length: 15 amino acids. V shed 0 bases, J shed 7 bases, and the junction held 3 bases outside the gene matches. The CDR3 loop is CASSLGQGAGEKLFF. DNA of the CDR3: TGCGCCAGCAGCTTGGGACAGGGGGCCGGTGAAAAACTGTTTTTT.